This T cell receptor beta chain appears in the sequencing data of a study of T cells after posttransplantation cyclophosphamide. There are 14 residues in the CDR3. Germline V lookup: CDR1 SGHNT, CDR2 YYREEE (reference sequence). Busulfan-fludarabine conditioning, marrow transplant, and cyclophosphamide on days +3 and +4 were administered. Here immunoSEQ multiplex PCR was the method, and the copy in TCRdb shows in-frame clones only, minus some. Recorded here are 6,500 to 9,500 clones, with no singletons, and the ten leading clones hold around 57%. V usage is TRBV5-4 and J usage is TRBJ2-5, with no clear D. The end of the DNA fits TRBJ2-7 better, so the J call may be wrong. The specimen comprised PBMCs, sampled after allogeneic stem cell transplant with posttransplant cyclophosphamide. The sequence came from a male patient aged 45 to 59 who received an allogeneic stem cell transplant from an unrelated donor, was CMV-positive, and had acute GVHD only. Some T cells may trace back to the graft donor. CDR3 sequence (DNA): TGTGCCAGCAGCTTGGCTCGCGGTCCCTACGAGCAGTACTTC. This sequence encodes CASSLARGPYEQYF.